These T cell receptor beta chains were read from a single sample in a study of glioma-infiltrating T cells after dendritic cell vaccination. Profiled with immunoSEQ multiplex PCR; TCRdb holds only in-frame clones, not every one. This repertoire shows roughly 96,000 clones, 75% to 85% found once; its top ten account for around 6%. Sequenced material: blood, taken before dendritic cell vaccination. All receptors derive from a human donor with glioblastoma. Each CDR3 is given with its conserved first and last residue. The D gene is left open where the match is weak. Some rows have no size entry. The others give once, few or many, or a class for an expanded clone.

CDR3 protein | CDR3 DNA | J gene | V gene | D gene | clone size
CASSLVGQVDSPLHF | TGCGCCAGCAGCTTGGTAGGACAGGTGGATTCACCCCTCCACTTT | TRBJ1-6 | TRBV5-1 | TRBD1 | .
CASSPPFGQGVVAFF | TGTGCCAGCTCACCACCGTTCGGACAGGGGGTTGTAGCTTTCTTT | TRBJ1-1 | TRBV18 | TRBD1 | .
CASTAGVSYEQYF | TGTGCCAGCACGGCCGGGGTATCCTACGAGCAGTACTTC | TRBJ2-7 | TRBV6-6 | . | .
CASTRGNNSPLHF | TGCGCCAGCACCCGGGGGAATAATTCACCCCTCCACTTT | TRBJ1-6 | TRBV5-1 | . | .
CASSGLVGQFF | TGTGCCAGCAGTGGACTAGTGGGTCAGTTCTTC | TRBJ2-1 | TRBV25-1 | . | .
CASSAKVQGTEAFF | TGTGCCAGCTCAGCTAAGGTACAGGGGACTGAAGCTTTCTTT | TRBJ1-1 | TRBV18 | TRBD1 | .
CASSIGGGRVDTQYF | TGTGCCAGCAGCATAGGCGGGGGGCGCGTAGATACGCAGTATTTT | TRBJ2-3 | TRBV27 | TRBD2 | .
CASSTTTGVPEAFF | TGCGCCAGCTCGACGACGACAGGGGTCCCTGAAGCTTTCTTT | TRBJ1-1 | TRBV5-1 | TRBD1 | .
CASSLAGSGGLQETQYF | TGCGCCAGCAGCTTGGCTGGTAGCGGGGGGTTACAAGAGACCCAGTACTTC | TRBJ2-5 | TRBV5-1 | TRBD2 | few
CASSSSRREGGNEQFF | TGCGCCAGCAGCTCGAGTCGGCGGGAAGGAGGCAATGAGCAGTTCTTC | TRBJ2-1 | TRBV5-1 | . | .
CASSPRGRGRDGTQYF | TGTGCCAGCTCCCCCCGAGGGAGGGGCAGGGACGGGACCCAGTACTTC | TRBJ2-5 | TRBV18 | TRBD2 | .